The 13 T cell receptor beta chains given below trace back to one sample, sequenced in a study of T cell repertoires in cytomegalovirus infection. TCRdb called the reads again in MiXCR, with one record for every CDR3 protein. The sample shows roughly 180,000 distinct CDR3 sequences, 20% to 25% of them seen only once. These TCRs' antigens remain unknown. Source: CD8+ T cells from cultured PBMCs, taken from culture after CMV antigen stimulation. The receptors derive from a human donor in good health (CMV status not recorded). Some clones in this sample may be carry-over from other donors' samples.

In this sample, this clonotype turned up a few times. The V call is TRBV5-4, the J call TRBJ1-2; no clear D gene. CDR3 size: 14 residues. Between the trimmed V and J ends, which lost 4 bases and 2 bases, there was a span of 12 bases. Germline V lookup: CDR1 SGHNT, CDR2 YYREEE (reference sequence). CDR3 DNA sequence: TGTGCCAGCAGCCCGACTCAACTGAACTATGGCTACACCTTC. Translated: CASSPTQLNYGYTF. The whole variable domain, remainder taken from reference TRBV5-4 and TRBJ1-2, is ETGVTQSPTHLIKTRGQQVTLRCSSQSGHNTVSWYQQALGQGPQFIFQYYREEENGRGNFPPRFSGLQFPNYSSELNVNALELDDSALYLCASSPTQLNYGYTFGSGTRLTVV.

This clonotype was picked up a small number of times. The CDR3 DNA is TGTGCCAGCAGCTTAAACAGGGGGAGCACAGATGAGCAGTTCTTC. Amino acid sequence: CASSLNRGSTDEQFF. The chain has TRBV7-2 and TRBJ2-1, with 8 bases fitting TRBD1. The germline CDR1 and CDR2 sequences are SGHTA and FQGNSA. This CDR3 has 15 amino acids. V shed 2 bases, J shed 8 bases, and the junction held 8 bases outside the gene matches.

The chain recombines TRBV4-2 with TRBJ1-5, with 11 bases fitting TRBD1. Germline CDR1 and CDR2: LGHNA and YNFKEQ. V was clipped by 2 bases and J by 0 bases; unmatched bases: 9. The CDR3 is 19 residues long. CDR3 DNA sequence: TGTGCCAGCAGCCAACCTCCAGGGACAGGGGGTTATAGCAATCAGCCCCAGCATTTT. Translating gives CASSQPPGTGGYSNQPQHF.

This clonotype was detected a few times. This sequence joins TRBV7-8 and TRBJ1-1; no clear D. The V gene's germline CDR1 is SGHVS and CDR2 FQNEAQ. V gave up 5 bases and J gave up 0 bases, with 13 bases separating them. The length of the CDR3 is 15 residues. The CDR3 DNA reads TGTGCCAGCAGCCTAAGGACCGTTATGAACACTGAAGCTTTCTTT. It codes for CASSLRTVMNTEAFF.

V and J are TRBV12-3 or TRBV12-4 and TRBJ2-5, with 7 bases identical to TRBD2. CDR3 length equals 16 residues. V lost 3 bases, J lost 0 bases, and 7 bases stayed unmatched. CDR3 nucleotide sequence: TGTGCCAGCAGTTTGGAGCCCGGGGGGTACCAAGAGACCCAGTACTTC. Its protein is CASSLEPGGYQETQYF.

This chain uses TRBV11-2 with TRBJ1-1; D uncertain. The CDR3 sequence is 13 residues long. CDR1 SGHAT and CDR2 FQNNGV come from the germline V gene. V gave up 1 base and J gave up 7 bases, with 10 bases separating them. CDR3 coding DNA: TGTGCCAGCAGCTTAGGCCCCACGGGTGAAGCTTTCTTT. The encoded protein is CASSLGPTGEAFF. Variable domain in full (rest from reference TRBV11-2 and TRBJ1-1): EAGVAQSPRYKIIEKRQSVAFWCNPISGHATLYWYQQILGQGPKLLIQFQNNGVVDDSQLPKDRFSAERLKGVDSTLKIQPAKLEDSAVYLCASSLGPTGEAFFGQGTRLTVV.

This clonotype was seen more than once but under ten times. The CDR3 loop reads CASSYRDRNAEAFF. In DNA, the CDR3 is TGTGCCAGCAGCTACCGGGACAGAAACGCTGAAGCTTTCTTT. The chain recombines TRBV7-6 with TRBJ1-1; 7 bases match TRBD1. Germline lookup yields CDR1 SGHVS and CDR2 FNYEAQ. J was trimmed by 6 bases and V by 4 bases; bases with no gene match: 8. The CDR3 sequence is 14 residues long.

This clonotype was seen many times. The chain couples TRBV6-2 or TRBV6-3 to TRBJ1-2; the D is unclear. The germline gives CDR1 MNHEY, CDR2 SVGEGT. Trimming pared 7 bases from V and 4 bases from J, leaving 7 bases between. The CDR3 totals 11 residues. Here the CDR3 reads CASTDTYGYTF. CDR3 nucleotide sequence: TGTGCCAGCACCGACACCTATGGCTACACCTTC.

The V and J genes are TRBV7-2 and TRBJ1-2, with 8 positions matching TRBD1. The CDR3 is made up of 16 amino acids. Germline loops: CDR1 SGHTA, CDR2 FQGNSA. V lost 5 bases, J lost 7 bases, and 15 bases stayed unmatched. CDR3 in amino acids: CASSETRTGSKGGYTF. The CDR3 DNA sequence: TGTGCCAGCAGCGAAACCAGGACAGGGAGTAAGGGTGGCTACACCTTC.

This clonotype has just a few counts. This chain links TRBV7-2 with TRBJ1-1, with a tentative D call TRBD1 (5 bases). In germline, CDR1 is SGHTA, CDR2 FQGNSA. CDR3 size: 15 residues. V was clipped by 4 bases and J by 3 bases, with 15 bases between them. The CDR3 nucleotides are TGTGCCAGCAGCTCCCCGTGGGGGATGGACACTGAAGCTTTCTTT. Translation gives CASSSPWGMDTEAFF. The full variable domain, with the rest looked up from reference TRBV7-2 and TRBJ1-1, is GAGVSQSPSNKVTEKGKDVELRCDPISGHTALYWYRQSLGQGLEFLIYFQGNSAPDKSGLPSDRFSAERTGGSVSTLTIQRTQQEDSAVYLCASSSPWGMDTEAFFGQGTRLTVV.

J is TRBJ1-2 and V is TRBV27; 7 nucleotides agree with TRBD1. The CDR3 is 15 residues long. The J segment lost 1 base and the V segment lost 5 bases, leaving 7 bases of the junction unmatched. CDR1 is MNHEY and CDR2 is SMNVEV in the germline V gene (reference sequence). The CDR3 nucleotides read TGTGCCAGCAGTCCCGGACAGGTCCTTAACTATGGCTACACCTTC. It translates to CASSPGQVLNYGYTF.

V usage is TRBV7-8 and J usage is TRBJ2-1, with 8 nucleotides matching TRBD1. CDR3 length equals 16 residues. Germline CDR1 is SGHVS and CDR2 is FQNEAQ. The V and J ends lost 5 bases and 7 bases, in that order; junction bases with no gene match: 13. The CDR3 coding sequence is TGTGCCAGCAGCCCCCCAAGACAGGGGAAGAATAATGAGCAGTTCTTC. It translates to CASSPPRQGKNNEQFF.

This clonotype was counted between two and nine times. This chain uses TRBV7-7 with TRBJ2-2, with D uncertain. This CDR3 comprises 13 residues. In germline, CDR1 is SSHAT, CDR2 FNYEAQ (reference sequence). The V end lost 3 bases, the J end lost 3 bases, and 5 bases lay between the germline ends. The CDR3 spells CASSFRDTGELFF. For the CDR3, the DNA is TGTGCCAGCAGCTTTAGGGACACCGGGGAGCTGTTTTTT. Full variable domain (remainder filled in from reference TRBV7-7 and TRBJ2-2): GAGVSQSPRYKVTKRGQDVTLRCDPISSHATLYWYQQALGQGPEFLTYFNYEAQPDKSGLPSDRFSAERPEGSISTLTIQRTEQRDSAMYRCASSFRDTGELFFGEGSRLTVL.